This is a list of T cell receptor beta chains from one sample in a study of beta chain features in type 1 diabetes. Some clones are missing from TCRdb's copy, which holds only in-frame ones; the method was immunoSEQ multiplex PCR. The sample shows hundreds of thousands of clones, 15% to 17% of them seen only once. Sequenced input: naive CD4+ T cells from blood. These receptors originate from a man aged 18 to 35 in good health. Each CDR3 is given with its conserved first and last residue. D genes are given only for firm matches. Clone size appears in some rows only: once, few, many, or a class for an expanded clone.

v_gene: TRBV11-2; d_gene: NA; j_gene: TRBJ2-1; len: 15; abundance: few; CDR3nt: TGTGCCAGCAGCTACAGGGACCTTGGTAGGGCTGAGCAGTTCTTC; CDR3aa: CASSYRDLGRAEQFF
v_gene: TRBV7-2; d_gene: NA; j_gene: TRBJ2-1; len: 13; abundance: NA; CDR3nt: TGTGCCAGCAGCTTAGTTCAGTACAATGAGCAGTTCTTC; CDR3aa: CASSLVQYNEQFF
v_gene: TRBV7-8; d_gene: NA; j_gene: TRBJ2-3; len: 14; abundance: few; CDR3nt: TGTGCCAGCAGCTTGCCCGCTAGCACAGATACGCAGTATTTT; CDR3aa: CASSLPASTDTQYF
v_gene: TRBV4-1; d_gene: TRBD1; j_gene: TRBJ2-2; len: 16; abundance: NA; CDR3nt: TGCGCCAGCAGCCAGGGACAGGGGGCTAGAGCCGGGGAGCTGTTTTTT; CDR3aa: CASSQGQGARAGELFF
v_gene: TRBV4-3; d_gene: TRBD2; j_gene: TRBJ2-5; len: 16; abundance: NA; CDR3nt: TGCGCCAGCAGCCAGGGACTAGCGGGGGGGCGAGAGACCCAGTACTTC; CDR3aa: CASSQGLAGGRETQYF
v_gene: TRBV7-2; d_gene: NA; j_gene: TRBJ2-1; len: 17; abundance: few; CDR3nt: TGTGCCAGCAGCTTAGTTGTCGACAGAAGAATCTACAATGAGCAGTTCTTC; CDR3aa: CASSLVVDRRIYNEQFF
v_gene: TRBV7-9; d_gene: NA; j_gene: TRBJ1-5; len: 16; abundance: few; CDR3nt: TGTGCCAGCAGCTTAAGTTTGGGGGTTGGGAATCAGCCCCAGCATTTT; CDR3aa: CASSLSLGVGNQPQHF
v_gene: TRBV6-6; d_gene: TRBD1; j_gene: TRBJ1-2; len: 14; abundance: NA; CDR3nt: TGTGCCAGCAGTTATGCAGGGGGTCCCTATGGCTACACCTTC; CDR3aa: CASSYAGGPYGYTF
v_gene: TRBV5-4; d_gene: NA; j_gene: TRBJ2-6; len: 15; abundance: few; CDR3nt: TGTGCCAGCAGCTTGGCAGGGACTGGGGCCAACGTCCTGACTTTC; CDR3aa: CASSLAGTGANVLTF
v_gene: TRBV9; d_gene: NA; j_gene: TRBJ2-1; len: 20; abundance: NA; CDR3nt: TGTGCCAGCAGCCGACACAGGGAGCATGACTTCGTACTAGCTGTCAATGAGCAGTTCTTC; CDR3aa: CASSRHREHDFVLAVNEQFF
v_gene: TRBV4-3; d_gene: NA; j_gene: TRBJ2-3; len: 16; abundance: NA; CDR3nt: TGCGCCAGCAGCCAAGGGGGAACAGTGCTCGGTGGGTCGCAGTATTTT; CDR3aa: CASSQGGTVLGGSQYF
v_gene: TRBV7-2; d_gene: NA; j_gene: TRBJ1-6; len: 15; abundance: few; CDR3nt: TGTGCCAGCAGCGATAGGGTACGGGGAGGATCACCCCTCCACTTT; CDR3aa: CASSDRVRGGSPLHF
v_gene: TRBV7-9; d_gene: NA; j_gene: TRBJ1-4; len: 13; abundance: NA; CDR3nt: TGTGCCAGCAGACAATCTGGTAATGAAAAACTGTTTTTT; CDR3aa: CASRQSGNEKLFF